What follows are 20 T cell receptor beta chains derived from one specimen sequenced in a study of shared clonotypes between healthy human individuals. Libraries were prepared by immunoSEQ multiplex PCR; TCRdb keeps only in-frame clonotypes and omits some of them. The sample records about 600,000 clones, around 76% being singletons. The sequenced material came from PBMCs. The receptors were gathered from a woman in her thirties or forties in good health. Some clones in this sample may be carry-over from other donors' samples.

The rearrangement joins TRBV7-3 to TRBJ2-3; D is unresolved. Trimming took off 5 bases at V and 4 bases at J, with 7 bases between the two ends. There are 12 residues in the CDR3. Germline CDR1 is SGHTA and CDR2 is FQGTGA. CDR3: CASSVSSDTQYF. The CDR3 nucleotides read TGTGCCAGCAGCGTCTCCTCAGATACGCAGTATTTT.

The rearrangement links TRBV15 to TRBJ2-3, with 7 bases fitting TRBD2. CDR3 size: 16 residues. Germline values: CDR1 LNHNV, CDR2 YYDKDF (reference sequence). V lost 4 bases, J lost 0 bases, and 7 bases stayed unmatched. The CDR3, as DNA: TGTGCCACCAGCAACCCAGCGGGACCGAGCACAGATACGCAGTATTTT. The encoded protein is CATSNPAGPSTDTQYF.

This clone has just a few counts. The chain carries TRBV7-2 and TRBJ2-5; weak D call: TRBD2 (5 bases). Germline CDR1 SGHTA, CDR2 FQGNSA. Trimming pared 5 bases from V and 5 bases from J, leaving 12 bases between. The CDR3 totals 13 residues. The CDR3 loop reads CASSQRLRETQYF. Here the CDR3 DNA reads TGTGCCAGCAGCCAGCGGTTGCGGGAGACCCAGTACTTC.

This clone has just one count. This chain uses TRBV5-4 with TRBJ1-5; D is ambiguous. Trimming took off 4 bases at V and 5 bases at J, with 7 bases between the two ends. In germline, CDR1 is SGHNT, CDR2 YYREEE (reference sequence). The CDR3 is made up of 12 amino acids. The CDR3 nucleotides are TGTGCCAGCAGCCGAGACGATCAGCCCCAGCATTTT. The encoded protein is CASSRDDQPQHF.

As for this clone: This likely came from a read error, as a far larger clone is one base away. V usage is TRBV28 and J usage is TRBJ1-2, with 7 nucleotides matching TRBD1. The length of the CDR3 is 12 residues. The germline V gene encodes CDR1 MDHEN and CDR2 SYDVKM. The CDR3 reads CATKPDRAGYAF. The CDR3 DNA is TGTGCCACCAAACCCGACAGGGCTGGCTACGCCTTC.

Remarks on this clone: A read error is likely here: a far larger clone is one base away. The chain couples TRBV2 to TRBJ1-5, with TRBD1 matching 9 bases. Germline loops: CDR1 SNHLY, CDR2 FYNNEI. The CDR3 extends over 13 amino acids. The CDR3 nucleotides read TGTGTCAGTCACGGGACAGGGAAGGTGCCCCAGCATTTT. Its protein is CVSHGTGKVPQHF.

V usage is TRBV2 and J usage is TRBJ2-5, with a weak D call TRBD2 (6 bases). The CDR3 length is 14 residues. The germline V gene has CDR1 SNHLY and CDR2 FYNNEI. Trimming pared 6 bases from V and 4 bases from J, leaving 15 bases between. The CDR3 here is CASSSVPGGETQYF. The CDR3, as DNA: TGTGCCAGCAGCTCCGTTCCCGGGGGAGAGACCCAGTACTTC.

This chain connects TRBV9 to TRBJ1-6, with D possibly TRBD1 on 6 matching bases. Germline V gives CDR1 SGDLS, CDR2 YYNGEE. The CDR3 spans 15 residues. V was clipped by 3 bases and J by 7 bases, with 14 bases between them. For the CDR3, the DNA is TGTGCCAGCAGCGCCCGGGGACACCGAAATTCACCCCTCCACTTT. Protein product: CASSARGHRNSPLHF.

Only one count was recorded for this clone. The chain combines TRBV7-8 with TRBJ2-5, with 14 bases aligning to TRBD2. Per the germline V gene, CDR1 is SGHVS and CDR2 is FQNEAQ. The CDR3 spans 17 residues. V lost 5 bases to trimming and J lost 3 bases; unmatched junction nucleotides: 8. The CDR3 DNA sequence: TGTGCCAGCAGCCTAACCCGGACTAGCGGGAGGAAAGAGACCCAGTACTTC. This encodes CASSLTRTSGRKETQYF.

The CDR3 DNA sequence: TGTGCCAGCAGCCGACGAGGAGGTAGCGGGGGGGTAGGTGAGCAGTTCTTC. Translated, it gives CASSRRGGSGGVGEQFF. The chain recombines TRBV7-6 with TRBJ2-1; 11 bases fit TRBD2. Germline CDR1 and CDR2: SGHVS and FNYEAQ. The V and J ends lost 5 bases and 9 bases, in that order; junction bases with no gene match: 15. This CDR3 has 17 residues. Filled out from reference TRBV7-6 and TRBJ2-1, the complete variable domain reads GAGVSQSPRYKVTKRGQDVALRCDPISGHVSLYWYRQALGQGPEFLTYFNYEAQQDKSGLPNDRFSAERPEGSISTLTIQRTEQRDSAMYRCASSRRGGSGGVGEQFFGPGTRLTVL.

The chain carries TRBV19 and TRBJ2-1; 10 positions match TRBD2. With 8 bases clipped from V and 7 bases from J, the junction kept 8 bases outside the gene matches. Germline CDR1 reads LNHDA; CDR2 reads SQIVND (reference sequence). The CDR3 length is 14 residues. The DNA for the CDR3 is TGTGCCAGTTCTAGCGGGAGAACAAAAAATGAGCAGTTCTTC. Its protein is CASSSGRTKNEQFF.

Worth noting for this clone: Germline and junction disagree at one end, which may indicate a read error. J is TRBJ2-1 and V is TRBV7-7; 7 positions match TRBD2. The CDR3 spans 17 residues. Looked up from germline, CDR1 is SSHAT and CDR2 is FNYEAQ (reference sequence). The CDR3 is CASSRLGGVAGENEQFF. In nucleotides, the CDR3 is TGTGCTAGCAGCCGCCTTGGAGGGGTAGCGGGCGAAAATGAGCAGTTCTTC.

This clone was seen more than once but under ten times. The genes are TRBV11-2 and TRBJ1-2; 7 bases map to TRBD1. Germline V CDR1 and CDR2: SGHAT, FQNNGV. This CDR3 has 12 amino acids. The V gene end was trimmed by 5 bases and the J gene end by 7 bases; junction bases not matched to a gene: 4. The CDR3, as DNA: TGTGCCAGCAGCGTTGACAGGGCTGGCTACACCTTC. Residues: CASSVDRAGYTF. Filled out from reference TRBV11-2 and TRBJ1-2, the complete variable domain reads EAGVAQSPRYKIIEKRQSVAFWCNPISGHATLYWYQQILGQGPKLLIQFQNNGVVDDSQLPKDRFSAERLKGVDSTLKIQPAKLEDSAVYLCASSVDRAGYTFGSGTRLTVV.

This rearrangement joins TRBV18 to TRBJ2-3; the D gene is possibly TRBD1 (6 bases). The CDR3 is 13 amino acids. V was clipped by 3 bases and J by 2 bases, with 6 bases between them. CDR1 is KGHSH and CDR2 is LQKENI in the germline V gene. CDR3 DNA sequence: TGTGCCAGCTCACCGGGGGCCACAGATACGCAGTATTTT. The encoded protein is CASSPGATDTQYF.

The rearrangement joins TRBV7-9 to TRBJ2-3, with a possible D match to TRBD2 (5 bases). CDR1 and CDR2 from the germline V gene are SEHNR and FQNEAQ (reference sequence). Trimming pared 1 base from V and 6 bases from J, leaving 14 bases between. The CDR3 is 15 amino acids. The CDR3 DNA reads as TGTGCCAGCAGCTTAGGCGGGCGCCGGGTGGATACGCAGTATTTT. It codes for CASSLGGRRVDTQYF.

This clone was counted a few times. A read error may be the cause here, since a much bigger clone is one base away. Other DNA sequences in the sample encode the same CDR3. The V and J genes are TRBV4-3 and TRBJ2-3; the D is unclear. V lost 7 bases, J lost 6 bases, and 14 bases lay in between. This CDR3 is built from 13 residues. Germline V lookup: CDR1 LGHNA, CDR2 YSLEER. The CDR3 loop is CASKETLGDTQYF. In DNA form, the CDR3 reads TGCGCCAGCAAGGAGACTCTGGGGGATACGCAGTATTTT.

Only one count was recorded for this clone. V and J are TRBV18 and TRBJ2-2, with D perhaps matching TRBD2 (6 bases). CDR1 is KGHSH and CDR2 is LQKENI in the germline V gene. Trimming cost V 3 bases and J 2 bases, with 13 bases left between them. The CDR3 is 16 residues long. Here the CDR3 DNA reads TGTGCCAGCTCACCTTTGTTTAGCGGTAACACCGGGGAGCTGTTTTTT. Its translation: CASSPLFSGNTGELFF.

This chain connects TRBV6-5 to TRBJ1-1, with a possible D match to TRBD1 (6 bases). The CDR3 has 14 residues. V shed 7 bases and J shed 4 bases, with 16 bases lying between them. The germline CDR1 and CDR2 sequences are MNHEY and SVGAGI. CDR3: CASTGGGWGTEAFF. The CDR3, as DNA: TGTGCCAGCACCGGGGGGGGCTGGGGCACTGAAGCTTTCTTT.

The rearrangement links TRBV5-1 to TRBJ2-7, with D possibly matching TRBD2 (6 bases). The V gene lost 8 bases and the J gene lost 2 bases, with 14 bases spanning the gap. Germline CDR1 SGHRS, CDR2 YFSETQ. This CDR3 contains 13 residues. DNA for the CDR3: TGCGCCAGTGCTGACGGGGGTACCTACGAGCAGTACTTC. Amino acids: CASADGGTYEQYF.

This chain links TRBV21-1 with TRBJ2-1; the table's D call of TRBD2 was not tested on the DNA. TRBV21-1 represents a pseudogene. The CDR3 consists of 16 residues. CDR3 amino acids: CASTRRLDSSYNEQFF. The CDR3 DNA follows: TGTGCCAGCACCCGGAGGCTGGATAGCTCCTACAATGAGCAGTTCTTC.